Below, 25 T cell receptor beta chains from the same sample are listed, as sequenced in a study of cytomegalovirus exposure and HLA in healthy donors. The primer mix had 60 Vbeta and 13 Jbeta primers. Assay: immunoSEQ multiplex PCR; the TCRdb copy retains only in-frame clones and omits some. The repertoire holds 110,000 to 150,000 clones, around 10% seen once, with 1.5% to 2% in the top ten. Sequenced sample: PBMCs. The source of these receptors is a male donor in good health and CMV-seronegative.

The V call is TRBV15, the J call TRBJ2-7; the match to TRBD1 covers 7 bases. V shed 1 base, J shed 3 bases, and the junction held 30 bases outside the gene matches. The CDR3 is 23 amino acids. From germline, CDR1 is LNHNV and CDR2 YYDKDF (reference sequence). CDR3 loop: CATSRARDRTFIHRGVINYEQYF. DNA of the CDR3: TGTGCCACCAGCAGAGCGAGGGACAGAACCTTTATCCATCGCGGCGTTATCAACTACGAGCAGTACTTC.

The CDR3 sequence is CASSGTPPLSYEQYF. Written as DNA, the CDR3 is TGTGCCAGCAGTGGGACACCCCCGTTATCCTACGAGCAGTACTTC. This chain links TRBV6-5 with TRBJ2-7; TRBD1 might be the D (6 bases). CDR3 size: 15 residues. Between the trimmed V and J ends, which lost 5 bases and 1 base, there was a span of 15 bases. The germline CDR1 and CDR2 sequences are MNHEY and SVGAGI.

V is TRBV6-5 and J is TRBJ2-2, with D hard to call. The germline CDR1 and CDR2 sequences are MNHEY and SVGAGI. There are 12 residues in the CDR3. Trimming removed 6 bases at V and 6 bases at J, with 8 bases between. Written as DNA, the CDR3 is TGTGCCAGCAGCGACCAGGCCGGGGAGCTGTTTTTT. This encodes CASSDQAGELFF.

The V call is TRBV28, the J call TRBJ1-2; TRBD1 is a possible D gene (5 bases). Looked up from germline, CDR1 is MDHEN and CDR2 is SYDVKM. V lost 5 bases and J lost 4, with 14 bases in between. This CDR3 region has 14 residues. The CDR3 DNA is TGTGCCAGCAGTCCAGGACAAGGCCTCTATGGCTACACCTTC. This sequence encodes CASSPGQGLYGYTF.

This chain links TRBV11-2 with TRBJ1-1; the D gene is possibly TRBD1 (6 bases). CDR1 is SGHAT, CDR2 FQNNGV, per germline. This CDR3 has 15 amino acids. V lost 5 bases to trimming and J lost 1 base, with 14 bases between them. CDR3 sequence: CASSPTTGTNTEAFF. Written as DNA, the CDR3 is TGTGCCAGCAGCCCGACGACAGGCACGAACACTGAAGCTTTCTTT.

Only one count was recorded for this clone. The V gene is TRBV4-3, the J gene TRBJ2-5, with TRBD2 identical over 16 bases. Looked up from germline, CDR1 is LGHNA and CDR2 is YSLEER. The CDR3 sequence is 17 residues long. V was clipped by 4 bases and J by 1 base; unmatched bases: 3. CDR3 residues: CASSRGTSGGVQETQYF. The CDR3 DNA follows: TGCGCCAGCAGCCGAGGGACTAGCGGGGGGGTCCAAGAGACCCAGTACTTC.

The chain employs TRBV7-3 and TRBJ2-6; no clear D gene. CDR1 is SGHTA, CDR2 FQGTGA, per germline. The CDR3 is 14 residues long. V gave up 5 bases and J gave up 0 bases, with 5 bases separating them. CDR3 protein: CASSPSSGANVLTF. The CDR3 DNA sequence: TGTGCCAGCAGCCCATCCTCTGGGGCCAACGTCCTGACTTTC.

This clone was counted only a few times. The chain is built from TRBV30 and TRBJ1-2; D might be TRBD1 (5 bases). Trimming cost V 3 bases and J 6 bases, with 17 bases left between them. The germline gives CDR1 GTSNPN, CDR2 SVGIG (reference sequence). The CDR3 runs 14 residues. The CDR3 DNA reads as TGTGCCTGGAGCCAGCTGGGAGGAGGGGATGGCTACACCTTC. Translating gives CAWSQLGGGDGYTF.

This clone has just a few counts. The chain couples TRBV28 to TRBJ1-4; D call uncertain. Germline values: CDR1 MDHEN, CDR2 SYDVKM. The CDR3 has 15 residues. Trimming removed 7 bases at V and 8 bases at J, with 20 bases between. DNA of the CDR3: TGTGCCAGCATCGCTCTCGGCGGCCGGCCGGAAAAACTGTTTTTT. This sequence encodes CASIALGGRPEKLFF.

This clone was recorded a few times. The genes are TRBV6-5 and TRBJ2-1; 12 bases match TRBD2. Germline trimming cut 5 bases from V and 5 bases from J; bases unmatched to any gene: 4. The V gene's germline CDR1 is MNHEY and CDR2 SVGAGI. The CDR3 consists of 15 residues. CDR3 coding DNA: TGTGCCAGCAGTAAAGGACTAGCGGGGAACAATGAGCAGTTCTTC. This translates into CASSKGLAGNNEQFF.

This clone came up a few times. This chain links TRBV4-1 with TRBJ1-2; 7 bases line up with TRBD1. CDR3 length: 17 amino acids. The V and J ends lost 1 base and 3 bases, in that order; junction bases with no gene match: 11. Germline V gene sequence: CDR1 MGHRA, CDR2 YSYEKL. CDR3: CASSQVSKGQPDYGYTF. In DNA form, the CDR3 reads TGCGCCAGCAGCCAAGTCTCTAAGGGACAGCCCGACTATGGCTACACCTTC.

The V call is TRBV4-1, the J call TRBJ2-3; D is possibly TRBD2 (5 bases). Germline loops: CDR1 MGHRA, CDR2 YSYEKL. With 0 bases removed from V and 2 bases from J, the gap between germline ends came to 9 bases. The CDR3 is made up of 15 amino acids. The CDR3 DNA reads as TGCGCCAGCAGCCAAGAAGGACGGGACACAGATACGCAGTATTTT. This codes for CASSQEGRDTDTQYF.

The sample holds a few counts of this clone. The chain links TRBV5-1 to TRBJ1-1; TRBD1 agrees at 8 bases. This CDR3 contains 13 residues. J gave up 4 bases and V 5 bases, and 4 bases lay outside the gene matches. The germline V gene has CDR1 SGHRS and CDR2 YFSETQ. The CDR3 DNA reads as TGCGCCAGCAGTTACGGACAGGGCACTGAAGCTTTCTTT. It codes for CASSYGQGTEAFF.

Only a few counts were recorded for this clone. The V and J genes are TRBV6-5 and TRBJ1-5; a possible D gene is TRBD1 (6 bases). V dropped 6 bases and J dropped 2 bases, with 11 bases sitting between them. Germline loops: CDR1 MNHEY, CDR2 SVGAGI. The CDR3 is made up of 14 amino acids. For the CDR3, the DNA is TGTGCCAGCAGAACGGGGGGCGGCAATCAGCCCCAGCATTTT. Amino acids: CASRTGGGNQPQHF.

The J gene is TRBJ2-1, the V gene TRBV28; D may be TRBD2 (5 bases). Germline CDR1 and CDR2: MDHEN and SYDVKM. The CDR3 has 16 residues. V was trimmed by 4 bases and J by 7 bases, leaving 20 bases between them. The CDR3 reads CASSSLPDRSENEQFF. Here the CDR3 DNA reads TGTGCCAGCAGTTCCCTTCCTGATCGTAGCGAGAATGAGCAGTTCTTC.

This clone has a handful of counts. The DNA for the CDR3 is TGTGCCTGCTTACAGGGCTGGAACACTGAAGCTTTCTTT. It encodes CACLQGWNTEAFF. This sequence joins TRBV30 and TRBJ1-1; possibly TRBD1 for D (6 bases). The V gene's germline CDR1 is GTSNPN and CDR2 SVGIG (reference sequence). The V end was cut by 6 bases, the J end by 1 base, with 12 bases between. This CDR3 has 13 amino acids.

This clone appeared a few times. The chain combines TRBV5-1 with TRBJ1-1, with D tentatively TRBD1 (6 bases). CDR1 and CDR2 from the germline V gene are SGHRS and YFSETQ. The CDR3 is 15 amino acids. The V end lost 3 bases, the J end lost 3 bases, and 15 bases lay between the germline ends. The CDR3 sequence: CASSYGRPGDTEAFF. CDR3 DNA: TGCGCCAGCAGCTATGGACGCCCAGGGGACACTGAAGCTTTCTTT.

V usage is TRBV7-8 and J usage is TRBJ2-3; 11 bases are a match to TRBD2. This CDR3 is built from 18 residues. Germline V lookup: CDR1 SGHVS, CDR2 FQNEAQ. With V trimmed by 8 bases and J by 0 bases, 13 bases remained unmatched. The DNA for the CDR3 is TGTGCCAGCCTGCCGGGGCTAGCGGGAGGAGTGAGCACAGATACGCAGTATTTT. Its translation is CASLPGLAGGVSTDTQYF.

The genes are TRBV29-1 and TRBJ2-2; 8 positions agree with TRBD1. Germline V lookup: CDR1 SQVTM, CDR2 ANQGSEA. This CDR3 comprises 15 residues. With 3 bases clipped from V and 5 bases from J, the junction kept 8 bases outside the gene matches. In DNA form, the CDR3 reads TGCAGCGTTGATAGGGGCCAGGGGGCGACCGGGGAGCTGTTTTTT. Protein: CSVDRGQGATGELFF.

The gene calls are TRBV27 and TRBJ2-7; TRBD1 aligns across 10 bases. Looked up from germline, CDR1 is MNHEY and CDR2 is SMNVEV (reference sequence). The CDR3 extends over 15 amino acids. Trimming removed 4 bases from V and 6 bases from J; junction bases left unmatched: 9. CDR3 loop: CASSSGTGVPSEQYF. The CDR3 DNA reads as TGTGCCAGCAGTTCTGGGACAGGGGTCCCTTCCGAGCAGTACTTC.

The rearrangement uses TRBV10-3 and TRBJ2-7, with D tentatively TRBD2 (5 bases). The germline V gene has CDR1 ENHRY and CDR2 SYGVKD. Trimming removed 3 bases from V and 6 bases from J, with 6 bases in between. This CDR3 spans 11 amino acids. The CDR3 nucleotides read TGTGCCATCAGTGACGGGGTCGAGCAGTACTTC. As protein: CAISDGVEQYF.

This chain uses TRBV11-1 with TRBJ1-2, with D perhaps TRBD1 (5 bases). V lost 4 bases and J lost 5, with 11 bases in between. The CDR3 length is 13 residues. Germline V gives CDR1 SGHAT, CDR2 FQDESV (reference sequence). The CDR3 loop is CASSSTGEYGYTF. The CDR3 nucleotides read TGTGCCAGCAGCTCCACGGGGGAATATGGCTACACCTTC.

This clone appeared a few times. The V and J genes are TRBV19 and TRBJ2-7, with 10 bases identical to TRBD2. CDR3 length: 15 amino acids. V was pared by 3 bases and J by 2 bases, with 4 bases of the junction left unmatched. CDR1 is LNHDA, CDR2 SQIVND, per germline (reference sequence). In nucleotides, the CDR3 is TGTGCCAGTAGTATTATAGCGGGAGGACCCTACGAGCAGTACTTC. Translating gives CASSIIAGGPYEQYF.

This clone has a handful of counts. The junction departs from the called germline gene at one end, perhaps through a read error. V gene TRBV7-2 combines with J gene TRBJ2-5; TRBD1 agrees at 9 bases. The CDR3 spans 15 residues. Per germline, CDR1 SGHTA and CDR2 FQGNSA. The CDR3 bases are TGTGCCAGCACCTTATTAGGGACAGGGCAAGAGACCCAGTACTTC. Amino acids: CASTLLGTGQETQYF.

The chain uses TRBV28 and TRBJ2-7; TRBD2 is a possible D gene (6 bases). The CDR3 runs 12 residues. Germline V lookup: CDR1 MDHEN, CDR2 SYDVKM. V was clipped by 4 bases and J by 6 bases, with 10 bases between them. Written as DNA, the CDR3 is TGTGCCAGCAGTTCGGACTACTCCGAGCAGTACTTC. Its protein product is CASSSDYSEQYF.